This is a list of T cell receptor beta chains from one sample in a study of OX40 agonist ivuxolimab in advanced cancers. The data were produced by immunoSEQ multiplex PCR, yet TCRdb's version contains in-frame clones alone and is incomplete. The table includes approximately 65,000 clones, approximately 88% detected once. The starting material was CD4+ or CD8+ T cells sorted from blood, obtained in a trial of the OX40 agonist ivuxolimab. These receptor sequences come from an adult with an advanced solid tumor such as melanoma, head and neck, liver or kidney cancer. The CDR3 runs from the conserved cysteine through the conserved F or W. Fields, in order: clone size, V gene, J gene, CDR3 length, D gene, CDR3 DNA, CDR3 protein. The D gene is left open where the match is weak. Rows give clone size only sometimes, using once, few, many, or a class for an expanded clone.

clone_size: NA
v_call: TRBV5-6
j_call: TRBJ2-7
cdr3_length: 15
d_call: NA
cdr3_nt: TGTGCCAGCAGCCCAAGACAGTGGAGCTCCTACGAGCAGTACTTC
cdr3_aa: CASSPRQWSSYEQYF

clone_size: NA
v_call: TRBV19
j_call: TRBJ2-2
cdr3_length: 15
d_call: TRBD1
cdr3_nt: TGTGCCAGTAGTATCACAGGGGGCGACACCGGGGAGCTGTTTTTT
cdr3_aa: CASSITGGDTGELFF

clone_size: NA
v_call: TRBV6-5
j_call: TRBJ1-3
cdr3_length: 14
d_call: NA
cdr3_nt: TGTGCCAGCAGTTCGAACGCAGCTGGAAACACCATATATTTT
cdr3_aa: CASSSNAAGNTIYF

clone_size: NA
v_call: TRBV5-1
j_call: TRBJ1-3
cdr3_length: 15
d_call: NA
cdr3_nt: TGCGCCAGCAGCCCCCTTAGTGGCTCTGGAAACACCATATATTTT
cdr3_aa: CASSPLSGSGNTIYF

clone_size: NA
v_call: TRBV6-1
j_call: TRBJ2-4
cdr3_length: 14
d_call: NA
cdr3_nt: TGTGCCAGCAGTGAATTTGTCAGATTAAACATTCAGTACTTC
cdr3_aa: CASSEFVRLNIQYF

clone_size: NA
v_call: TRBV5-1
j_call: TRBJ1-5
cdr3_length: 16
d_call: NA
cdr3_nt: TGCGCCAGCAGCTTGGCCGGAGCGGGGAGCAATCAGCCCCAGCATTTT
cdr3_aa: CASSLAGAGSNQPQHF

clone_size: few
v_call: TRBV2
j_call: TRBJ1-2
cdr3_length: 13
d_call: TRBD1
cdr3_nt: TGTGCCAGCAGGGAAGACAGGGGCACTGGCTACACCTTC
cdr3_aa: CASREDRGTGYTF

clone_size: NA
v_call: TRBV7-9
j_call: TRBJ1-2
cdr3_length: 16
d_call: NA
cdr3_nt: TGTGCCAGCAGCTTACGTCGCTCTAGATTGAACTATGGCTACACCTTC
cdr3_aa: CASSLRRSRLNYGYTF

clone_size: NA
v_call: TRBV5-1
j_call: TRBJ1-4
cdr3_length: 16
d_call: NA
cdr3_nt: TGCGCCAGCAGCCTCGCGGGCCGCCCGGGTTACGAAAAACTGTTTTTT
cdr3_aa: CASSLAGRPGYEKLFF

clone_size: NA
v_call: TRBV7-3
j_call: TRBJ2-5
cdr3_length: 14
d_call: NA
cdr3_nt: TGTGCCAGCAGCCCCTCGGGGGCCGGGGAGACCCAGTACTTC
cdr3_aa: CASSPSGAGETQYF

clone_size: NA
v_call: TRBV9
j_call: TRBJ1-6
cdr3_length: 15
d_call: NA
cdr3_nt: TGTGCCAGCAGCGTAGGAGCTGGACCAAATTCACCCCTCCACTTT
cdr3_aa: CASSVGAGPNSPLHF

clone_size: once
v_call: TRBV10-3
j_call: TRBJ1-1
cdr3_length: 14
d_call: TRBD1
cdr3_nt: TGTGCCATCAGAGAGACAGGGGACAACACTGAAGCTTTCTTT
cdr3_aa: CAIRETGDNTEAFF

clone_size: NA
v_call: TRBV19
j_call: TRBJ1-5
cdr3_length: 14
d_call: NA
cdr3_nt: TGTGCCAGTAGTCCCGTCGAGGGGAATCAGCCCCAGCATTTT
cdr3_aa: CASSPVEGNQPQHF

clone_size: NA
v_call: TRBV6-1
j_call: TRBJ1-5
cdr3_length: 15
d_call: NA
cdr3_nt: TGTGCCACACTTCGGGGGGGTGCCTACGGGCAGCCCCAGCATTTT
cdr3_aa: CATLRGGAYGQPQHF

clone_size: few
v_call: TRBV5-6
j_call: TRBJ1-4
cdr3_length: 12
d_call: NA
cdr3_nt: TGTGCCAGCAGCCTGGGAGGGGAAAAACTGTTTTTT
cdr3_aa: CASSLGGEKLFF

clone_size: NA
v_call: TRBV30
j_call: TRBJ1-5
cdr3_length: 14
d_call: NA
cdr3_nt: TGTGCCTGGAGTGTAGGGTCAGTCAATCAGCCCCAGCATTTT
cdr3_aa: CAWSVGSVNQPQHF

clone_size: NA
v_call: TRBV5-5
j_call: TRBJ2-7
cdr3_length: 15
d_call: NA
cdr3_nt: TGTGCCAGCAGCTTGGCATATACAGGGAGGAACGAGCAGTACTTC
cdr3_aa: CASSLAYTGRNEQYF